This is a list of T cell receptor beta chains from one sample in a study of patients and donors after allogeneic stem cell transplantation. TCRdb itself ran the RT-PCR reads through MiXCR, one entry per CDR3 protein. The profile shows 150,000 to 200,000 distinct CDR3 sequences, about 32% of them singletons. The specimen was blood, either unsorted or a sorted T cell fraction (not recorded which). The receptors come from a human donor who was either an allogeneic HSCT recipient or a stem cell or donor lymphocyte infusion donor (not recorded which). It is not recorded whose cells these are; they may come from a transplant donor. The CDR3 runs from the conserved cysteine through the conserved F or W. The order of the fields is J gene, V gene, clone size, D gene, CDR3 DNA, CDR3 protein. D genes are given only for firm matches. Only part of the rows carry a size: once, few, many, or a class if the clone is expanded.

>TRBJ1-5|TRBV4-2|many|NA
TGTGCCAGCAGCCAAGTAGGGCGGAGCAATCAGCCCCAGCATTTT
CASSQVGRSNQPQHF
>TRBJ1-6|TRBV6-5|few|NA
TGTGCCAGCAGTTACTCGACGGCAGGGGTCTCCTATAATTCACCCCTCCACTTT
CASSYSTAGVSYNSPLHF
>TRBJ2-7|TRBV6-5|few|NA
TGTGCCAGCAGTTACGGCTCATTATCCTACGAGCAGTACTTC
CASSYGSLSYEQYF
>TRBJ2-7|TRBV10-3|NA|NA
TGTGCCATCAGTGCCCTAACCTACGAGCAGTACTTC
CAISALTYEQYF
>TRBJ2-7|TRBV29-1|NA|NA
TGCAGCGTGGCGGGACGGTTCTCCTACGAGCAGTACTTC
CSVAGRFSYEQYF
>TRBJ2-1|TRBV18|few|TRBD2
TGTGCCAGCTCACCCAAAAGCGGGGACTACAATGAGCAGTTCTTC
CASSPKSGDYNEQFF
>TRBJ1-6|TRBV5-1|NA|TRBD1
TGCGCCAGCAGCCGAGGGACAGGGAACAACTTCCATTCACCCCTCCACTTT
CASSRGTGNNFHSPLHF
>TRBJ2-7|TRBV4-1|NA|NA
TGCGCCAGCTCATACAGGGCGGGGGACCTCGAGCAGTACTTC
CASSYRAGDLEQYF
>TRBJ2-1|TRBV24-1|NA|TRBD2
TGTGCCACCAGTGGCGGGACTATTTGGAATGAGCAGTTCTTC
CATSGGTIWNEQFF
>TRBJ2-1|TRBV7-9|NA|NA
TGTGCCAGCAGCTTAATTAGCAATGAGCAGTTCTTC
CASSLISNEQFF
>TRBJ2-3|TRBV27|NA|TRBD2
TGTGCCAGCAGTACAACGACTAGCGGCCTAACAGATACGCAGTATTTT
CASSTTTSGLTDTQYF
>TRBJ2-1|TRBV7-9|few|NA
TGTGCCAGCAGCTTAACCCGGGATGAGCAGTTCTTC
CASSLTRDEQFF
>TRBJ1-1|TRBV20-1|NA|NA
TGCAGTGCTAGAGATCCGGGTGTTGTCCCCCCTCGGAACACTGAAGCTTTCTTT
CSARDPGVVPPRNTEAFF
>TRBJ2-7|TRBV27|NA|TRBD2
TGTGCCAGCAGTTGGAGCGGGGACCACGAGCAGTACTTC
CASSWSGDHEQYF
>TRBJ2-1|TRBV6-1|NA|NA
TGTGCCAGCAGGATGAGGTCCTACAATGAGCAGTTCTTC
CASRMRSYNEQFF
>TRBJ1-5|TRBV25-1|NA|NA
TGTGCCAGCAGTGAATTCTGGGAGAGTCAGCCCCAGCATTTT
CASSEFWESQPQHF
>TRBJ2-1|TRBV15|few|NA
TGTGCCACCAGCAACCTTTTAGAGGGCGGTGAGCAGTTCTTC
CATSNLLEGGEQFF
>TRBJ2-7|TRBV5-5|few|NA
TGTGCCAGCAGCCTCCCCGGGTTCCAGCGAGAGGAGCAGTACTTC
CASSLPGFQREEQYF
>TRBJ2-5|TRBV20-1|NA|NA
TGCAGTGCTAAAGCCCGCCGGACTATTAGGGGAGAGACCCAGTACTTC
CSAKARRTIRGETQYF
>TRBJ2-7|TRBV27|NA|TRBD1
TGTGCCAGCAGTCTGAGGACAGGTAACTCCTACGAGCAGTACTTC
CASSLRTGNSYEQYF
>TRBJ2-2|TRBV5-1|NA|NA
TGCGCCAGCAGCTTGGGTCTAGCGAGGGCCGGGGAGCTGTTTTTT
CASSLGLARAGELFF
>TRBJ2-1|TRBV12-3/TRBV12-4|NA|NA
TGTGCCAGCACAGTGACAGACTCCTACAATGAGCAGTTCTTC
CASTVTDSYNEQFF
>TRBJ1-1|TRBV3-1|NA|TRBD1
TGTGCCAGCAGCCGACAGGGGGAGGGGACTGAAGCTTTCTTT
CASSRQGEGTEAFF
>TRBJ2-7|TRBV6-2/TRBV6-3|few|TRBD2
TGTGCCAGCAGTTCACAGCGGGACGCGCTGGGAGAGCAGTACTTC
CASSSQRDALGEQYF
>TRBJ2-1|TRBV12-3/TRBV12-4|NA|NA
TGTGCCAGCAGTTTAGTCTTTTTCGGTGAGCAGTTCTTC
CASSLVFFGEQFF
>TRBJ2-2|TRBV9|NA|NA
TGTGCCAGCAGCGTAGGTCGAACCGGGGAGCTGTTTTTT
CASSVGRTGELFF
>TRBJ1-1|TRBV6-5|many|TRBD1
TGTGCCACCGGAGAAGGGGACAGGTTGAACACTGAAGCTTTCTTT
CATGEGDRLNTEAFF
>TRBJ2-2|TRBV7-2|NA|NA
TGTGCCAGCAGCTTACAATCGACAACCACCGGGGAGCTGTTTTTT
CASSLQSTTTGELFF
>TRBJ2-1|TRBV7-9|few|NA
TGTGCCAGCAGCTTGCGAGAGCAGTTCTTC
CASSLREQFF